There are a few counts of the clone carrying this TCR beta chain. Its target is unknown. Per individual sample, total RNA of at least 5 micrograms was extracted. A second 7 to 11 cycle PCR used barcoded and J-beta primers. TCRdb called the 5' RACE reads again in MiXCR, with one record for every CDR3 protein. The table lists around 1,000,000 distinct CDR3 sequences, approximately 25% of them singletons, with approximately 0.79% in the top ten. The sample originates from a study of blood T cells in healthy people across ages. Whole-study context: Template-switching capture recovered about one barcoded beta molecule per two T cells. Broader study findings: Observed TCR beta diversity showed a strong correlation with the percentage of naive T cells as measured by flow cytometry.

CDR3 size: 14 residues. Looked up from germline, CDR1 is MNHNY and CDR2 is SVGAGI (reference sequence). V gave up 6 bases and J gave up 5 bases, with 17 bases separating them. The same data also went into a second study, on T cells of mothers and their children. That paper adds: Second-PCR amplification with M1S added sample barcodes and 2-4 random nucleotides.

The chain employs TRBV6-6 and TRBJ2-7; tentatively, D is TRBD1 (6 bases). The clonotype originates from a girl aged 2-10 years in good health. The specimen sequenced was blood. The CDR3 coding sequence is TGTGCCAGCAGCGACCAAAACAGGGACCACGAGCAGTACTTC. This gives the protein CASSDQNRDHEQYF.